This T cell receptor (beta chain) was profiled in a study of response to subunit inactivated influenza vaccine. This clonotype was seen repeatedly, ten times or more. The J segment lost 6 bases and the V segment lost 5 bases, leaving 12 bases of the junction unmatched. This CDR3 is 16 amino acids long. Germline CDR1 is SGHTA and CDR2 is FQGNSA. TCRdb reanalysed the RT-PCR reads using MiXCR and keeps one entry per CDR3 protein. The data contain approximately 490,000 distinct CDR3 sequences, 7.2% of them singletons. The chain carries TRBV7-2 and TRBJ2-2; TRBD2 agrees at 7 bases. This sequence originates from a man in his fifties or sixties who received an inactivated influenza vaccine. The sequenced sample was PBMCs from blood, obtained roughly 24 months after vaccination. Here the CDR3 reads CASSLDGTNEAGELFF. As DNA, the CDR3 is TGTGCCAGCAGCCTAGACGGGACTAATGAAGCCGGGGAGCTGTTTTTT.